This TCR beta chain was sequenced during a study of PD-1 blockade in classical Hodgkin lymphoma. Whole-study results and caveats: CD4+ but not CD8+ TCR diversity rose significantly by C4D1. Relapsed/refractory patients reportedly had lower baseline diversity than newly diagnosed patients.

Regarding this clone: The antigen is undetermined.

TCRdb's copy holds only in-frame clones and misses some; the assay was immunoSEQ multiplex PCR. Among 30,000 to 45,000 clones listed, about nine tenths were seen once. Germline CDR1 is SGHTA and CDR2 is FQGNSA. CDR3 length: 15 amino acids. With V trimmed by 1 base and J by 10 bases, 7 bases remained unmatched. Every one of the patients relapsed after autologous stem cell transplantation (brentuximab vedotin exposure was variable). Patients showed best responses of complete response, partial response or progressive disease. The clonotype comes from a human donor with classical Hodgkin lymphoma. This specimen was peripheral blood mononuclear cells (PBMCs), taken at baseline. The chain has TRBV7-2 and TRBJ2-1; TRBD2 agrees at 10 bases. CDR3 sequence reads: CASSLVAGGSREQFF. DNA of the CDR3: TGTGCCAGCAGCTTAGTAGCGGGAGGTTCCAGGGAGCAGTTCTTC.